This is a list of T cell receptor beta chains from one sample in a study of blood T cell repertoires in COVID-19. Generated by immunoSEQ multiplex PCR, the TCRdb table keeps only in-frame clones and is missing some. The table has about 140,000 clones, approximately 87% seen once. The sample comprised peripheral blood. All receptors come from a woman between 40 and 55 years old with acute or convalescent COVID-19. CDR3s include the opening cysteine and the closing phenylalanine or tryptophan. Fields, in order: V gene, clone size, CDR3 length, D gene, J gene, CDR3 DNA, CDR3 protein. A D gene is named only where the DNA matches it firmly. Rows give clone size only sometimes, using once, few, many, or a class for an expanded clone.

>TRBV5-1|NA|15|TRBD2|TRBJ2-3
TGCGCCAGCAGCTTGACTAGCGGAAGCACAGATACGCAGTATTTT
CASSLTSGSTDTQYF
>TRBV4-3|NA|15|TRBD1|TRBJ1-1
TGCGCCAGCAGCCAAGTCAGGGGGCATAGCACTGAAGCTTTCTTT
CASSQVRGHSTEAFF
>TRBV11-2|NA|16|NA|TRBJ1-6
TGTGCCAGCAGCTTTTTACGGACAGAGTATAATTCACCCCTCCACTTT
CASSFLRTEYNSPLHF
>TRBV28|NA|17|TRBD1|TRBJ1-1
TGTGCCAGCTCTCCGGCCGGGACAGGGGTTATGAACACTGAAGCTTTCTTT
CASSPAGTGVMNTEAFF
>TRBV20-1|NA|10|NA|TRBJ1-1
TGCAGTTCCTACAGTACTGAAGCTTTCTTT
CSSYSTEAFF
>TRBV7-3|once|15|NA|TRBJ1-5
TGTGCCAGCAGCTTACCTTACCACTTTGATCAGCCCCAGCATTTT
CASSLPYHFDQPQHF
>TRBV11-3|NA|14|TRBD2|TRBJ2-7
TGTGCCAGCAGCTTTAGCGGGGGGGCCTACGAGCAGTACTTC
CASSFSGGAYEQYF
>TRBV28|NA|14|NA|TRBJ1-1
TGTGCCAGCAGACCGGGACATCTGAACACTGAAGCTTTCTTT
CASRPGHLNTEAFF
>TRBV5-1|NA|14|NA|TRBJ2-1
TGCGCCAGCAGCGAGGCCAGCGGGTTAACTGAGCAGTTCTTC
CASSEASGLTEQFF
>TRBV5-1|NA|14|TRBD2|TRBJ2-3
TGCGCCAGCAGCGGACTAGCGGGAGAAGATACGCAGTATTTT
CASSGLAGEDTQYF
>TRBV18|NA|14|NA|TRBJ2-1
TGTGCCAGCTCACCACCCGGGTCCTACAATGAGCAGTTCTTC
CASSPPGSYNEQFF
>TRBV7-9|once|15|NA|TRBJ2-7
TGTGCCAGCAGCTTAGAAGACAGGATCACCTACGAGCAGTACTTC
CASSLEDRITYEQYF
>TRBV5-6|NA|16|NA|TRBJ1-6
TGTGCCAGCAGCTTGGCGGGGTTCTCCTATAATTCACCCCTCCACTTT
CASSLAGFSYNSPLHF
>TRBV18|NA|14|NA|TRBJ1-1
TGTGCCAGCGAAGGTCCGGGGGGCGTCACTGAAGCTTTCTTT
CASEGPGGVTEAFF
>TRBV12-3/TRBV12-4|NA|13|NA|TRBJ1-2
TGTGCCAGCAGTTTATCAGGGGCCTATGGCTACACCTTC
CASSLSGAYGYTF
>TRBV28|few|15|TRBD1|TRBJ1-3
TGTGCCAGCAGGTCGTTGACAGGGGGCGGAAACACCATATATTTT
CASRSLTGGGNTIYF
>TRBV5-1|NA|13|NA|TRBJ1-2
TGCGCCAGCAGCTCGCTCCTGGGGGCCGGCTACACCTTC
CASSSLLGAGYTF
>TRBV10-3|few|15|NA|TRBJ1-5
TGTGCCATCAGTGAGTCGTTAGGGGGAAATCAGCCCCAGCATTTT
CAISESLGGNQPQHF
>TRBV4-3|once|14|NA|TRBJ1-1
TGCGCCAGCAGCCATTACCCTGACAGCAAAGAAGCTTTCTTT
CASSHYPDSKEAFF
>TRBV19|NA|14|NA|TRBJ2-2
TGTGCCAGTAGAGGACATTCGAACACCGGGGAGCTGTTTTTT
CASRGHSNTGELFF
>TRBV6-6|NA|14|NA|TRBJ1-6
TGTGCCAGCAGTTACCAGGGGCCGAATTCACCCCTCCACTTT
CASSYQGPNSPLHF
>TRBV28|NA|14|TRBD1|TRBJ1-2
TGTGCCAGCAGTTTGACAGGGAACAACTATGGCTACACCTTC
CASSLTGNNYGYTF
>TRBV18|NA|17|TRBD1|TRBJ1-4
TGTGCCAGCTCACCAGGCTTACAGGGGTCTGGAAATGAAAAACTGTTTTTT
CASSPGLQGSGNEKLFF
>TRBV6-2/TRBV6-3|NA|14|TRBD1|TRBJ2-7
TGTGCCAGCAGTTCCGAGGGGGCGAGGAACGAGCAGTACTTC
CASSSEGARNEQYF
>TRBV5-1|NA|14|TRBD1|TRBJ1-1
TGCGCCAGCAGCTTGCAGGGGGCCAACACTGAAGCTTTCTTT
CASSLQGANTEAFF
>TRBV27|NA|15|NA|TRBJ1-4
TGTGCCAGCAGTTTTGCCGACAGGAGGAGTGAAAAACTGTTTTTT
CASSFADRRSEKLFF
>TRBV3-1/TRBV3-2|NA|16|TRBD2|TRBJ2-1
TGTGCCAGCAGCCAAGATCTCACTAGCGGAAACAATGAGCAGTTCTTC
CASSQDLTSGNNEQFF
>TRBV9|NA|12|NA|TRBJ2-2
TGTGCCAGCAGGCACAGTCCCGGGGAGCTGTTTTTT
CASRHSPGELFF
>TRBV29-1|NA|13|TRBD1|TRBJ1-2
TGCAGCGTCCAGACAGGGCCCGGCTATGGCTACACCTTC
CSVQTGPGYGYTF
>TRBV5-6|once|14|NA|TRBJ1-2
TGTGCCAGCAGCTTGGCCGGGATAAACTCTGGCTACACCTTC
CASSLAGINSGYTF
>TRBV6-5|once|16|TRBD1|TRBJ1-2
TGTGCCAGCAGTTACTCCCGGACAGGGGGCAACTATGGCTACACCTTC
CASSYSRTGGNYGYTF
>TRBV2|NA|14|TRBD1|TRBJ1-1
TGTGCCAGCTCAAGTCAGGGGGCGAACACTGAAGCTTTCTTT
CASSSQGANTEAFF
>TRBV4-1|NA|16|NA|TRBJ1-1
TGCGCCAGCAGCCAAGATGGGGGGGGTAGGAACACTGAAGCTTTCTTT
CASSQDGGGRNTEAFF
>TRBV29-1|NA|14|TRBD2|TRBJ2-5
TGCAGCGTTGTCCTAGCGGGAGTTCAAGAGACCCAGTACTTC
CSVVLAGVQETQYF
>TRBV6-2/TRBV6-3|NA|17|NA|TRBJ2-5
TGTGCCAGCAGTTACTCCTCCCTAGCCCCAAAGAAAGAGACCCAGTACTTC
CASSYSSLAPKKETQYF
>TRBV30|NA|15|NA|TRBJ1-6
TGTGCCTGCAATAGGGGGAGCTCCTATAATTCACCCCTCCACTTT
CACNRGSSYNSPLHF
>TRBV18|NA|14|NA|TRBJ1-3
TGTGCCAGCTCACCTAGTAACTCTGGAAACACCATATATTTT
CASSPSNSGNTIYF
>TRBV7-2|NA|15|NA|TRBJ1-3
TGTGCCAGCAGCCCTTCCGGGGGGGGAATAAACACCATATATTTT
CASSPSGGGINTIYF
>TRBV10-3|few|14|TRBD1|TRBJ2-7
TGTGCCATCAGTGTAAGGGACAGGGGGCTGGAGCAGTACTTC
CAISVRDRGLEQYF